This T cell receptor beta chain appears in the sequencing data of a study of cytomegalovirus exposure and HLA in healthy donors. Study context: In a later analysis, it was reported that the approximately 110 validation repertoires had been produced on the same platform as the roughly 700 repertoires belonging to the first cohort. Study-wide results and caveats: Through in vitro validation, a few CMV-associated chains were shown to be specific for CMV antigens. The tendency of first-cohort TCR clusters to co-occur in the 120 or so validation repertoires was identified by a subsequent analysis. Overall, around 160 TCR beta chains were annotated as cytomegalovirus-associated.

Comment on this clone: Its antigen is still unknown.

Some clones are missing from TCRdb's copy, which holds only in-frame ones; the method was immunoSEQ multiplex PCR. The sample has roughly 130,000 clones, less than 90% seen once. The germline gives CDR1 MGHRA, CDR2 YSYEKL. The ends lost 3 bases at V and 4 bases at J; junction bases unmatched: 8. This CDR3 has 15 residues. The sequence came from a man between 18 and 35 years old in good health and CMV-seronegative. Source material: PBMCs. This chain joins TRBV4-1 and TRBJ1-2; 7 bases align to TRBD1. Written as DNA, the CDR3 is TGCGCCAGCAGCCAGGGGATACAGGGGTTCTATGGCTACACCTTC. Protein: CASSQGIQGFYGYTF.